A selection of T cell receptor beta chains follows, all from one sample in a study of T cell responses to AZD1222 COVID-19 vaccine. Sequencing used immunoSEQ multiplex PCR; TCRdb keeps in-frame clones, though not all of them. The table includes roughly 120,000 clones, roughly 90% detected once. Sample: peripheral blood, taken on day 0 of AZD1222 vaccination. These receptors were obtained from an adult in good health. The CDR3 runs from the conserved cysteine through the conserved F or W. The order of the fields is V gene, J gene, clone size, D gene, CDR3 protein, CDR3 DNA. A D gene is named only where the DNA matches it firmly. Only some rows state a clone size, as once, few, many or a class for expanded clones.

V gene: TRBV19
J gene: TRBJ2-1
clone size: .
D gene: TRBD2
CDR3 protein: CASSTSERGRSYNEQFF
CDR3 DNA: TGTGCCAGTAGTACCAGCGAGCGGGGGAGGTCCTACAATGAGCAGTTCTTC

V gene: TRBV30
J gene: TRBJ1-1
clone size: once
D gene: .
CDR3 protein: CAWMSQGGGYGTEAFF
CDR3 DNA: TGTGCCTGGATGTCGCAGGGCGGTGGGTACGGTACTGAAGCTTTCTTT

V gene: TRBV7-2
J gene: TRBJ1-1
clone size: .
D gene: .
CDR3 protein: CASSLTGGGNTEAFF
CDR3 DNA: TGTGCCAGCAGCTTAACAGGAGGAGGGAACACTGAAGCTTTCTTT

V gene: TRBV9
J gene: TRBJ1-1
clone size: .
D gene: .
CDR3 protein: CASSSGHFVRTEAFF
CDR3 DNA: TGTGCCAGCAGCTCCGGACATTTCGTTAGGACTGAAGCTTTCTTT

V gene: TRBV28
J gene: TRBJ1-1
clone size: .
D gene: TRBD1
CDR3 protein: CASIPGQGTEAFF
CDR3 DNA: TGTGCCAGCATTCCGGGACAGGGCACTGAAGCTTTCTTT

V gene: TRBV6-5
J gene: TRBJ1-1
clone size: .
D gene: .
CDR3 protein: CASNPQGMNTEAFF
CDR3 DNA: TGTGCCAGCAACCCACAGGGTATGAACACTGAAGCTTTCTTT

V gene: TRBV3-1/TRBV3-2
J gene: TRBJ2-7
clone size: .
D gene: .
CDR3 protein: CASSQDGRTDLYEQYF
CDR3 DNA: TGTGCCAGCAGCCAAGACGGGCGGACAGACCTCTACGAGCAGTACTTC

V gene: TRBV7-3
J gene: TRBJ2-6
clone size: .
D gene: .
CDR3 protein: CASSPGHRTGANVLTF
CDR3 DNA: TGTGCCAGCAGCCCGGGACACCGAACTGGGGCCAACGTCCTGACTTTC

V gene: TRBV7-4
J gene: TRBJ2-7
clone size: few
D gene: .
CDR3 protein: CASSLIPGRSRSYEQYF
CDR3 DNA: TGTGCCAGCAGCTTAATCCCGGGGCGAAGCAGGTCCTACGAGCAGTACTTC

V gene: TRBV28
J gene: TRBJ1-1
clone size: .
D gene: TRBD1
CDR3 protein: CASLQGVDTEAFF
CDR3 DNA: TGTGCCAGCCTACAGGGGGTTGACACTGAAGCTTTCTTT

V gene: TRBV11-2
J gene: TRBJ2-1
clone size: .
D gene: .
CDR3 protein: CASSLNFGWTTYNEQFF
CDR3 DNA: TGTGCCAGCAGCTTAAATTTTGGTTGGACTACATACAATGAGCAGTTCTTC

V gene: TRBV2
J gene: TRBJ2-3
clone size: .
D gene: .
CDR3 protein: CASRVATDTQYF
CDR3 DNA: TGTGCCAGCAGGGTGGCCACAGATACGCAGTATTTT

V gene: TRBV2
J gene: TRBJ1-1
clone size: once
D gene: .
CDR3 protein: CASRGAQWATEAFF
CDR3 DNA: TGTGCCAGCAGAGGGGCCCAATGGGCGACTGAAGCTTTCTTT

V gene: TRBV18
J gene: TRBJ2-5
clone size: .
D gene: .
CDR3 protein: CASSPSGRGEETQYF
CDR3 DNA: TGTGCCAGCTCACCATCCGGTAGGGGGGAAGAGACCCAGTACTTC